The T cell receptor beta chain under discussion was sequenced for a study of T cell responses to AZD1222 COVID-19 vaccine. Study results and caveats: Baseline seropositives among AZD1222 recipients totaled only five to seven.

CDR1 SNHLY and CDR2 FYNNEI come from the germline V gene. The V gene lost 7 bases and the J gene lost 4 bases, with 8 bases spanning the gap. CDR3 length: 12 residues. Method: immunoSEQ multiplex PCR; TCRdb's copy keeps in-frame clones and lacks some. The table shows approximately 100,000 clones, with about 86% occurring only once. This clone was recorded only once. The antigen is undetermined. The chain links TRBV2 to TRBJ2-1; weak D call: TRBD1 (6 bases). The sample in question was peripheral blood, obtained on day 0 of AZD1222 vaccination. This clonotype was sampled from an adult in good health. CDR3 in amino acids: CASNDRYNEQFF. The CDR3 DNA follows: TGTGCCAGCAATGACAGGTACAATGAGCAGTTCTTC.